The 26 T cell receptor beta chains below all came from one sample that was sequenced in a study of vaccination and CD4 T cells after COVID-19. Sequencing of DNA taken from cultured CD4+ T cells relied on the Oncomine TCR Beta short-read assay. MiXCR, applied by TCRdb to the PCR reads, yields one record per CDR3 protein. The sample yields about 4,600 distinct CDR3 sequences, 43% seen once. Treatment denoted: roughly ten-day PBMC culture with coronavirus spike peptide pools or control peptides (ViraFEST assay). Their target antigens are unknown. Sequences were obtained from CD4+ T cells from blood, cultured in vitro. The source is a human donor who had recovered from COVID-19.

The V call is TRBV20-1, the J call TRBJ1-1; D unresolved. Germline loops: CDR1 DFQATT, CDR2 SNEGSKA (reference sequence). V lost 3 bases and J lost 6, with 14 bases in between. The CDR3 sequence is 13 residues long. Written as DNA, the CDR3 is TGCAGTGCTAGTCCCATCCCTGGGGCTGAAGCTTTCTTT. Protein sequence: CSASPIPGAEAFF.

Here the CDR3 DNA reads TGTGCCAGCAGCTTAGACAGGGCGACTGAAGCTTTCTTT. It codes for CASSLDRATEAFF. The chain combines TRBV7-3 with TRBJ1-1, with TRBD1 matching over 7 bases. The CDR3 sequence is 13 residues long. Losses at the gene ends were 2 bases for V and 5 bases for J; bases not matched to a gene: 2. Germline V gene sequence: CDR1 SGHTA, CDR2 FQGTGA.

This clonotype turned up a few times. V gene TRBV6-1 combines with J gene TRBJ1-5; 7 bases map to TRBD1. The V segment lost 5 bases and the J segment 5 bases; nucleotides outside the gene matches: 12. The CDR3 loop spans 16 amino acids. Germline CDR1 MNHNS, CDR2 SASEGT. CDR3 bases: TGTGCCAGCAGTCCAAGGACAGGCGCGTCGGATCAGCCCCAGCATTTT. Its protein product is CASSPRTGASDQPQHF.

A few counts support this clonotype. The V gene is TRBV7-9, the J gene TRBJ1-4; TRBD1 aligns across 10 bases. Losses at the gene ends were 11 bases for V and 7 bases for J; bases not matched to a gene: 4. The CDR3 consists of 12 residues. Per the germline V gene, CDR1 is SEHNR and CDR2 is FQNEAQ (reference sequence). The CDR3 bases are TGTGCCGCGCGGACAGGGGGTGAAAAACTGTTTTTT. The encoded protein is CAARTGGEKLFF.

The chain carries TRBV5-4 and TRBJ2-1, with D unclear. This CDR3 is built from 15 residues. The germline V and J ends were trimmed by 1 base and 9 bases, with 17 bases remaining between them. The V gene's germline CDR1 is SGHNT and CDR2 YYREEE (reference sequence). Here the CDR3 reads CASSLFWEVGREQFF. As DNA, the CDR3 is TGTGCCAGCAGCTTGTTTTGGGAAGTAGGCCGTGAGCAGTTCTTC.

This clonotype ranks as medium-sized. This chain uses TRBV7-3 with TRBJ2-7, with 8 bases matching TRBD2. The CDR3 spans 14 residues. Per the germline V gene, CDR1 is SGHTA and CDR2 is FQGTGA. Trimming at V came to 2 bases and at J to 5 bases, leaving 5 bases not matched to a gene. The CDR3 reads CASSLSGGVDEQYF. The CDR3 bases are TGTGCCAGCAGCTTATCGGGGGGGGTCGACGAGCAGTACTTC.

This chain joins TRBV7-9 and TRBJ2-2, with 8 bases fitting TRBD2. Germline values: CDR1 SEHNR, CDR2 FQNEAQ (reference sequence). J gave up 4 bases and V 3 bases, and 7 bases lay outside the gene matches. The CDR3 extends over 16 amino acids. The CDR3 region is CASSLALRGVTGELFF. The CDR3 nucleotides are TGTGCCAGCAGCTTGGCCCTGCGGGGGGTCACCGGGGAGCTGTTTTTT.

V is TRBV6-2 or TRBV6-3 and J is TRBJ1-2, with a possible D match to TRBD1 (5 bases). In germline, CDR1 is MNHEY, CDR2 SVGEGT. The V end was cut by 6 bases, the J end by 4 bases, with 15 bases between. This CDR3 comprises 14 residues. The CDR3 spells CASRRPRDSYGYTF. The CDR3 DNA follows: TGTGCCAGCAGACGTCCCCGGGACTCCTATGGCTACACCTTC.

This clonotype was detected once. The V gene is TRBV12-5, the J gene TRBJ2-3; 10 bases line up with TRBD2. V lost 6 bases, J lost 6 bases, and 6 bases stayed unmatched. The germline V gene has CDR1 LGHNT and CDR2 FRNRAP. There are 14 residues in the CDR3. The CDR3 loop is CASGQGLAYDTQYF. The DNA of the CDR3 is TGTGCTAGTGGCCAGGGACTAGCGTACGATACGCAGTATTTT.

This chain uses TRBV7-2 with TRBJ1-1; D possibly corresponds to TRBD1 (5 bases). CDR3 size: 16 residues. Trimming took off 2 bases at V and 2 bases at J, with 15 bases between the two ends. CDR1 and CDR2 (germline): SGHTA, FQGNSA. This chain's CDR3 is CASSLYSGRSNTEAFF. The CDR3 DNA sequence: TGTGCCAGCAGCTTATACTCGGGACGGTCAAACACTGAAGCTTTCTTT.

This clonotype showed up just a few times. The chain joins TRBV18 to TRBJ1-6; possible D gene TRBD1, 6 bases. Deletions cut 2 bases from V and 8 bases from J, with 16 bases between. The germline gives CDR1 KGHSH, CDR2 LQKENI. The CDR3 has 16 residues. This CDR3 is CASSPRTAGLDSPLHF. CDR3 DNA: TGTGCCAGCTCACCAAGGACAGCCGGGTTGGATTCACCCCTCCACTTT.

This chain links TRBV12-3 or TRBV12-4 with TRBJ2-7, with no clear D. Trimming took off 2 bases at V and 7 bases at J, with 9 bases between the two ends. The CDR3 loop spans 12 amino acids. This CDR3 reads CASSLNSLEQYF. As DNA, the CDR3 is TGTGCCAGCAGTTTAAACTCCCTAGAGCAGTACTTC.

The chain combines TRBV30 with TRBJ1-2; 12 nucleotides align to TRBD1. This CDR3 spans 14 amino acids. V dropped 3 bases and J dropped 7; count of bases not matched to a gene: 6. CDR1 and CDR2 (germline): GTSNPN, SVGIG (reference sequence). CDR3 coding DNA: TGTGCCTGGAGGGGGACAGGGGGCGCGGGTGGCTACACCTTC. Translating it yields CAWRGTGGAGGYTF.

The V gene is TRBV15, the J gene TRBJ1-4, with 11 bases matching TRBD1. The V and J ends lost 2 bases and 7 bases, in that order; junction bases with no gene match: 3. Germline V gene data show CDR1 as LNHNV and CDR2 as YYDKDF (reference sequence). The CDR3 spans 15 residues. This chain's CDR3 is CATSRRTGGSEKLFF. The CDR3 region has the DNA TGTGCCACCAGCAGAAGGACAGGGGGCTCTGAAAAACTGTTTTTT.

This CDR3 reads CASSLDRNQPQHF. CDR3 nucleotide sequence: TGTGCCAGCAGCTTGGACAGGAATCAGCCCCAGCATTTT. The chain carries TRBV7-6 and TRBJ1-5, with 7 bases identical to TRBD1. V lost 3 bases and J lost 4; bases outside the gene matches: 0. Germline V CDR1 and CDR2: SGHVS, FNYEAQ. The length of the CDR3 is 13 residues.

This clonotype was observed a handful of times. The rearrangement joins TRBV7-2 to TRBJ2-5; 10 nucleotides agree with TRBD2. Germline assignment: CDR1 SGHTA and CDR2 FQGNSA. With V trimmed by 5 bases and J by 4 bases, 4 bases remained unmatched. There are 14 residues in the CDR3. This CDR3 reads CASSLRTSGETQYF. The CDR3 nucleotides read TGTGCCAGCAGCCTCAGGACTAGCGGAGAGACCCAGTACTTC.

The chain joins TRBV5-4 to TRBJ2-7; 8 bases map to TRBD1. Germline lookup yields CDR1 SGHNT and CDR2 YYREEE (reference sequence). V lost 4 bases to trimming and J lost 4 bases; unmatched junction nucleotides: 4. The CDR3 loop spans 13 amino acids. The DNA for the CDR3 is TGTGCCAGCAGCATATACAGGGGGTACGAGCAGTACTTC. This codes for CASSIYRGYEQYF.

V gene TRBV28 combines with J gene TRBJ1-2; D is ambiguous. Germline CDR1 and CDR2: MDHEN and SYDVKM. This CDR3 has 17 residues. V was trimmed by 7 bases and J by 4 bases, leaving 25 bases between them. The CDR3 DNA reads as TGTGCCAGCAACCCCGCCTTCGGTCGGCTAATCGCCTATGGCTACACCTTC. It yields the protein CASNPAFGRLIAYGYTF.

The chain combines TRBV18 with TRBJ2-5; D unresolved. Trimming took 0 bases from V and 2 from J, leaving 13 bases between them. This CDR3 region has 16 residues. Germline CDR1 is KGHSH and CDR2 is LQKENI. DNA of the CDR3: TGTGCCAGCTCACCACCAGGTGCAGGACGACAAGAGACCCAGTACTTC. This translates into CASSPPGAGRQETQYF.

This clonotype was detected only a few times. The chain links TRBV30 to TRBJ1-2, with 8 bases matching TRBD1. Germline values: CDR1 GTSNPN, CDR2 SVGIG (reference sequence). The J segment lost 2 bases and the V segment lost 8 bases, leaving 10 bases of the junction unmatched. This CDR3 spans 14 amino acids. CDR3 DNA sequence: TGTGCCGGGACGGGGCAGGGGGCGAACTATGGCTACACCTTC. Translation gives CAGTGQGANYGYTF.

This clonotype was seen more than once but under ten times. Written as DNA, the CDR3 is TGCAGTGCTAGACAGGACCCGAACACTGAAGCTTTCTTT. Its protein product is CSARQDPNTEAFF. The J gene is TRBJ1-1, the V gene TRBV20-1; no clear D. From germline, CDR1 is DFQATT and CDR2 SNEGSKA (reference sequence). V gave up 2 bases and J gave up 1 base, with 8 bases separating them. The CDR3 runs to 13 residues.

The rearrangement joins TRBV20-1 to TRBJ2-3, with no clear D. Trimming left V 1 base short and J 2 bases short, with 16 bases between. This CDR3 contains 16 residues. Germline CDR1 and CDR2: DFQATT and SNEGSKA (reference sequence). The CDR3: CSARVIDTLYTDTQYF. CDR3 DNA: TGCAGTGCTAGAGTAATCGACACCCTTTACACAGATACGCAGTATTTT.

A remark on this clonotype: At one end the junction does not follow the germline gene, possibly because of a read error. The CDR3 DNA sequence: TGTGCCGGCAGCTTAGGAGGGGGCGAAATTAATCAGCCCCAGCATTTT. It encodes CAGSLGGGEINQPQHF. The chain is built from TRBV7-9 and TRBJ1-5, with TRBD1 matching over 7 bases. CDR3 length: 16 residues. Germline V gene data show CDR1 as SEHNR and CDR2 as FQNEAQ (reference sequence).

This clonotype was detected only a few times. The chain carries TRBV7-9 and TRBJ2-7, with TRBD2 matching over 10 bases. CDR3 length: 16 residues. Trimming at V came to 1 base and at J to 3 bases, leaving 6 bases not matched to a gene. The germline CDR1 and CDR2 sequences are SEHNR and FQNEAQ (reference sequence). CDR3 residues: CASSLDGTSDNYEQYF. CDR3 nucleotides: TGTGCCAGCAGCTTAGACGGGACTAGCGACAACTACGAGCAGTACTTC.

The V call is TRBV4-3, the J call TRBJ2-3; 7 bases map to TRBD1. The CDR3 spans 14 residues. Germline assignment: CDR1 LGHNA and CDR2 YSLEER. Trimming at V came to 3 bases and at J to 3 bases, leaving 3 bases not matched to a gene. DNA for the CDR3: TGCGCCAGCAGCCAGTTGACAGGGACAGATACGCAGTATTTT. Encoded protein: CASSQLTGTDTQYF.

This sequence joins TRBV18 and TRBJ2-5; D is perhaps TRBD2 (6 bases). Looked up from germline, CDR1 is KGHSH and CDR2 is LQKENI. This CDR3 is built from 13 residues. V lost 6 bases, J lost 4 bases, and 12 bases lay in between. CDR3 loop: CASSPGDGETQYF. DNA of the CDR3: TGTGCCAGCTCCCCGGGAGATGGAGAGACCCAGTACTTC. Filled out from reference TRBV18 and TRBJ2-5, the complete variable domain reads NAGVMQNPRHLVRRRGQEARLRCSPMKGHSHVYWYRQLPEEGLKFMVYLQKENIIDESGMPKERFSAEFPKEGPSILRIQQVVRGDSAAYFCASSPGDGETQYFGPGTRLLVL.